The 23 T cell receptor beta chains below were found in one sample sequenced in a study of cytomegalovirus exposure and HLA in healthy donors. PCR primers comprised 60 Vbeta and 13 Jbeta primers. Here immunoSEQ multiplex PCR was the method, and the copy in TCRdb shows in-frame clones only, minus some. Among under 150,000 clones, about 73% were seen once, and the ten largest hold roughly 3%. Sequenced input: PBMCs. The receptors stem from a human donor in good health.

The chain has TRBV11-1 and TRBJ2-5, with 8 bases identical to TRBD2. The CDR3 consists of 16 residues. Losses at the gene ends were 5 bases for V and 5 bases for J; bases not matched to a gene: 13. CDR1 is SGHAT, CDR2 FQDESV, per germline (reference sequence). This CDR3 reads CASSKTGLSGKETQYF. The CDR3 DNA reads as TGTGCCAGCAGCAAAACCGGACTTAGCGGGAAGGAGACCCAGTACTTC.

The chain combines TRBV5-4 with TRBJ2-5, with D maybe TRBD2 (6 bases). The V end was cut by 4 bases, the J end by 1 base, with 11 bases between. The length of the CDR3 is 14 residues. Looked up from germline, CDR1 is SGHNT and CDR2 is YYREEE (reference sequence). CDR3 coding DNA: TGTGCCAGCAGCCGAACGACTAGCCAAGAGACCCAGTACTTC. As protein: CASSRTTSQETQYF. Together with reference TRBV5-4 and TRBJ2-5, the CDR3 gives the full variable domain: ETGVTQSPTHLIKTRGQQVTLRCSSQSGHNTVSWYQQALGQGPQFIFQYYREEENGRGNFPPRFSGLQFPNYSSELNVNALELDDSALYLCASSRTTSQETQYFGPGTRLLVL.

J is TRBJ2-1 and V is TRBV5-1, with D possibly being TRBD2 (5 bases). Germline-derived CDR1 and CDR2 are SGHRS and YFSETQ. The CDR3 has 16 amino acids. V was shortened by 2 bases and J by 7 bases, with 19 bases between the two germline ends. Here the CDR3 reads CASSFLVPRGGNEQFF. As DNA, the CDR3 is TGCGCCAGCAGCTTCTTGGTACCCCGAGGCGGGAATGAGCAGTTCTTC.

V is TRBV7-2 and J is TRBJ1-2, with a weak D call TRBD1 (6 bases). V was cut by 4 bases and J by 5 bases, with 8 bases left in between. The CDR3 contains 12 residues. Germline V gene lookup returns CDR1 SGHTA and CDR2 FQGNSA. Written as DNA, the CDR3 is TGTGCCAGCAGCTCCACAGGGTATGGCTACACCTTC. Protein: CASSSTGYGYTF.

This chain uses TRBV5-1 with TRBJ2-3; no clear D gene. V lost 4 bases and J lost 6, with 12 bases in between. Germline lookup yields CDR1 SGHRS and CDR2 YFSETQ. This CDR3 is built from 13 residues. In DNA form, the CDR3 reads TGCGCCAGCAGCCCCGGAGACGCGGATACGCAGTATTTT. Its protein product is CASSPGDADTQYF.

This chain uses TRBV9 with TRBJ2-7; perhaps TRBD1 as D (5 bases). V was trimmed by 4 bases and J by 5 bases, leaving 16 bases between them. There are 14 residues in the CDR3. CDR1 is SGDLS and CDR2 is YYNGEE in the germline V gene. In DNA form, the CDR3 reads TGTGCCAGCAGCCCTTCGGCAGGGTGGAACGAGCAGTACTTC. Its translation is CASSPSAGWNEQYF.

V gene TRBV19 combines with J gene TRBJ2-7; 7 bases align to TRBD1. Trimming took 3 bases from V and 0 from J; bases not matched to a gene: 2. In germline, CDR1 is LNHDA, CDR2 SQIVND (reference sequence). The CDR3 length is 14 residues. The CDR3 bases are TGTGCCAGTAGTATTGGGACAGACTCCTACGAGCAGTACTTC. It is translated as CASSIGTDSYEQYF. Together with reference TRBV19 and TRBJ2-7, the CDR3 gives the full variable domain: DGGITQSPKYLFRKEGQNVTLSCEQNLNHDAMYWYRQDPGQGLRLIYYSQIVNDFQKGDIAEGYSVSREKKESFPLTVTSAQKNPTAFYLCASSIGTDSYEQYFGPGTRLTVT.

This chain joins TRBV6-4 and TRBJ1-1; a weak D match, TRBD1 (5 bases). CDR3 size: 13 residues. V was shortened by 6 bases and J by 2 bases, with 10 bases between the two germline ends. Germline-derived CDR1 and CDR2 are MRHNA and SNTAGT. CDR3 DNA sequence: TGTGCCAGCAGACGGGGGTCTAACACTGAAGCTTTCTTT. Protein product: CASRRGSNTEAFF.

This clone was recorded a few times. The V call is TRBV5-4, the J call TRBJ2-1; 10 bases match TRBD1. After removal of 1 base from V and 5 bases from J, the junction contained 3 bases not matched to a gene. The germline V gene has CDR1 SGHNT and CDR2 YYREEE (reference sequence). The CDR3 is 15 residues long. The CDR3 nucleotides are TGTGCCAGCAGCTTGAGACAGGGGGCTGACAATGAGCAGTTCTTC. Translating it yields CASSLRQGADNEQFF.

The V gene is TRBV2, the J gene TRBJ2-7, with TRBD2 matching 9 bases. Trimming at V came to 5 bases and at J to 2 bases, leaving 7 bases not matched to a gene. CDR3 length: 15 residues. Germline V gene sequence: CDR1 SNHLY, CDR2 FYNNEI. In DNA, the CDR3 is TGTGCCAGCAGTACAGGAGTAGCGGGGGCCTACGAGCAGTACTTC. Translated, it gives CASSTGVAGAYEQYF.

This chain connects TRBV18 to TRBJ2-3, with 9 bases that match TRBD2. Per the germline V gene, CDR1 is KGHSH and CDR2 is LQKENI. This CDR3 region has 18 residues. V shed 3 bases and J 0 bases; nucleotides not matched to a gene: 10. The CDR3 is CASSPDPGLASSTDTQYF. CDR3 DNA sequence: TGTGCCAGCTCACCCGACCCTGGACTAGCGAGTAGCACAGATACGCAGTATTTT.

CDR3 sequence reads: CASRLDRGTDTQYF. DNA of the CDR3: TGTGCCAGCAGGTTGGACAGGGGCACAGATACGCAGTATTTT. This chain links TRBV7-2 with TRBJ2-3; 8 positions match TRBD1. Looked up from germline, CDR1 is SGHTA and CDR2 is FQGNSA. The CDR3 length is 14 residues. Trimming took 6 bases from V and 1 from J; bases not matched to a gene: 3.

This rearrangement joins TRBV5-4 to TRBJ1-2, with TRBD1 matching 7 bases. The CDR3 is 16 residues long. V lost 3 bases and J lost 4; bases outside the gene matches: 12. Germline-derived CDR1 and CDR2 are SGHNT and YYREEE (reference sequence). This CDR3 reads CASSSIHLQGTYGYTF. In DNA, the CDR3 is TGTGCCAGCAGCTCAATTCACCTACAGGGGACCTATGGCTACACCTTC. Drawing the rest from reference TRBV5-4 and TRBJ1-2, the complete variable domain is ETGVTQSPTHLIKTRGQQVTLRCSSQSGHNTVSWYQQALGQGPQFIFQYYREEENGRGNFPPRFSGLQFPNYSSELNVNALELDDSALYLCASSSIHLQGTYGYTFGSGTRLTVV.

Details on this clone: One end of the junction is discordant with germline, which a read error may explain. The chain recombines TRBV7-9 with TRBJ2-1; 12 bases map to TRBD2. CDR1 is SEHNR and CDR2 is FQNEAQ in the germline V gene (reference sequence). The CDR3 runs to 16 residues. CDR3 loop: CSSSLVVLAGGVEQFF. CDR3 in DNA: TGTTCCAGCAGCTTAGTTGTACTAGCGGGAGGAGTTGAGCAGTTCTTC.

This clone was counted once. The gene calls are TRBV2 and TRBJ1-5; D may be TRBD1 (5 bases). The CDR3 extends over 15 amino acids. V was shortened by 2 bases and J by 3 bases, with 11 bases between the two germline ends. The V gene's germline CDR1 is SNHLY and CDR2 FYNNEI. In nucleotides, the CDR3 is TGTGCCAGCAGTGAACGGGGGGACCACAATCAGCCCCAGCATTTT. Its translation: CASSERGDHNQPQHF.

This clone appeared a few times. This chain connects TRBV10-1 to TRBJ2-5; D is possibly TRBD2 (6 bases). CDR3 size: 13 residues. CDR1 WNHNN and CDR2 SYGVQD come from the germline V gene (reference sequence). V gave up 7 bases and J gave up 2 bases, with 11 bases separating them. The chain's CDR3 is CASKPRGQETQYF. In DNA form, the CDR3 reads TGCGCCAGCAAGCCCCGGGGGCAAGAGACCCAGTACTTC.

The chain joins TRBV27 to TRBJ1-5; TRBD1 matches at 8 bases. V shed 5 bases and J 3 bases; nucleotides not matched to a gene: 6. The CDR3 runs to 15 residues. Germline V gene sequence: CDR1 MNHEY, CDR2 SMNVEV (reference sequence). CDR3 nucleotides: TGTGCCAGCAGTGCATCAGGGGGCAACAATCAGCCCCAGCATTTT. Protein: CASSASGGNNQPQHF.

This clone was seen once. The chain has TRBV18 and TRBJ1-2, with D possibly TRBD1 on 6 matching bases. The length of the CDR3 is 14 residues. Germline V gene sequence: CDR1 KGHSH, CDR2 LQKENI. V dropped 5 bases and J dropped 8 bases, with 18 bases sitting between them. The DNA for the CDR3 is TGTGCCAGCTCAACAGGGCGGAGTTCGAGGGGCTACACCTTC. Its translation is CASSTGRSSRGYTF.

This clone has a handful of counts. This sequence joins TRBV6-1 and TRBJ2-1; weak D call: TRBD2 (6 bases). V was pared by 1 base and J by 7 bases, with 11 bases between. CDR3 length: 14 amino acids. Germline V gene sequence: CDR1 MNHNS, CDR2 SASEGT. CDR3 sequence reads: CASSEGGNRNEQFF. In DNA, the CDR3 is TGTGCCAGCAGTGAAGGCGGGAACCGGAATGAGCAGTTCTTC.

V usage is TRBV28 and J usage is TRBJ2-1; TRBD1 matches at 12 bases. CDR3 length: 14 amino acids. V was pared by 6 bases and J by 8 bases, with 5 bases of the junction left unmatched. CDR1 and CDR2 (germline): MDHEN, SYDVKM. CDR3 coding DNA: TGTGCCAGCAGGAGGGACAGGGGGCGCGATGAGCAGTTCTTC. This encodes CASRRDRGRDEQFF.

Notes on this clone: Distinct nucleotide sequences in the sample also encode this CDR3. The V call is TRBV7-2, the J call TRBJ2-5; maybe TRBD2 (6 bases). This CDR3 has 15 residues. V was clipped by 0 bases and J by 5 bases, with 13 bases between them. CDR1 and CDR2 (germline): SGHTA, FQGNSA. CDR3 sequence (DNA): TGTGCCAGCAGCTTAGCGGGGCGGGGTGGGGAGACCCAGTACTTC. Protein product: CASSLAGRGGETQYF.

The chain links TRBV19 to TRBJ2-3; 9 positions match TRBD2. The V segment lost 1 base and the J segment 2 bases; nucleotides outside the gene matches: 4. CDR1 LNHDA and CDR2 SQIVND come from the germline V gene (reference sequence). This CDR3 comprises 16 residues. Here the CDR3 DNA reads TGTGCCAGTAGTATAGGGGGACTAGCAACCACAGATACGCAGTATTTT. It specifies CASSIGGLATTDTQYF.

In this sample, this clone turned up a few times. The chain employs TRBV5-4 and TRBJ2-2, with 9 positions matching TRBD2. CDR1 and CDR2 from the germline V gene are SGHNT and YYREEE (reference sequence). The J segment lost 4 bases and the V segment lost 0 bases, leaving 1 base of the junction unmatched. The CDR3 has 15 amino acids. DNA of the CDR3: TGTGCCAGCAGCTTGGGTAGCGGGAGCACCGGGGAGCTGTTTTTT. Protein sequence: CASSLGSGSTGELFF.